This TCR beta chain was documented in a study of T cell repertoires in cytomegalovirus infection (dated by TCRdb to between 2018 and 2020). The study in broad terms: The HLA type of each donor mattered for the analysis, because public TCR beta signatures pointed to carriage of CMV infection along with the matching HLA type. The research as a whole found: In both this cohort and an independent cohort of 300 to 450 donors, the cumulative frequency of public TCR beta family members distinguished carriers of CMV infection plus the relevant HLA type. The ex vivo response was dominated by HLA-C-restricted CMV-specific TCR beta clonotypes, and the single most frequent clonotype in two of eight donors was supplied by these HLA-C-restricted clonotypes.

For this clonotype: Its antigen is still unknown. Base quality data are lacking; no much larger clone is found one base away.

The listed sequencing device is Illumina HiSeq 1500. Using fastp at Q25 and MiXCR, TCRdb reprocessed the public reads and kept productive beta chains. For every CDR3 protein sequence, its rows merge into one entry that carries the most common genes and DNA. This sample is represented by 150,000 to 200,000 distinct CDR3 sequences; more than 15% of them were singletons. 18% of the sample is held by the ten biggest clonotypes. CDR1 DFQATT and CDR2 SNEGSKA are derived from the germline V gene (reference sequence). Counted from cysteine to phenylalanine, this CDR3 has 14 amino acids. The DNA shown is the 42-base CDR3, in frame from base 1. Trimming at the junction amounts to 3 bases on V and 9 bases on J, and the germline ends lie 18 bases apart.

The specimen sequenced was CD8+ T cells from PBMCs. The V and J segments used are TRBV20-1 and TRBJ2-1; perhaps TRBD1 is the D gene, with 5 bases matching. The sequence came from a human donor in good health (CMV status not recorded). Some clones in this sample may be carry-over from other donors' samples. The CDR3 has the sequence CSASQGEWVGEQFF. Here is the DNA: TGCAGTGCTAGCCAGGGTGAATGGGTCGGTGAGCAGTTCTTC.